The T cell receptor (beta chain) under discussion was sequenced for a study of control samples from healthy donors and cancer patients. TCRdb's table, derived via immunoSEQ multiplex PCR, lists solely in-frame clones and lacks some. Of 95,000 to 110,000 clones listed, 85% to 90% are singletons. V was shortened by 1 base and J by 9 bases, with 16 bases between the two germline ends. There are 16 residues in the CDR3. The germline CDR1 and CDR2 sequences are MGHDK and SYGVNS. Sequenced input: PBMCs. The TCR comes from a man between 60 and 75 years old with lung cancer. The chain has TRBV25-1 and TRBJ1-6; D call uncertain. In DNA, the CDR3 is TGTGCCAGCAGTGAATCCGGAATCTCGGAGGGTTCACCCCTCCACTTT. Translating gives CASSESGISEGSPLHF.